This TCR beta chain was captured in a study of T cell repertoires in aging, cancer and after chemotherapy. The template was genomic DNA from peripheral blood, not RNA. Trimming stripped 5 bases from V and 2 bases from J, with 15 bases between. The CDR3 sequence is 14 residues long. From germline, CDR1 is DFQATT and CDR2 SNEGSKA (reference sequence). TRB rearrangements spanning V, D and J were amplified using mixed TRB-A/B primers. Each CDR3 protein gets one entry after TCRdb re-called the multiplex PCR reads with MiXCR. The sample yields 3,000 or so distinct CDR3 sequences, around a quarter seen once.

Sequencing input: blood. The receptor comes from a human donor with a solid tumor. The chain recombines TRBV20-1 with TRBJ2-5, with D perhaps matching TRBD2 (5 bases). CDR3 bases: TGCAGTGCTCGAGGAGACGGACTTCAAGAGACCCAGTACTTC. The encoded protein is CSARGDGLQETQYF.